These 6 T cell receptor beta chains came from one sample sequenced in a study of tumor and adjacent non-tumor tissue in lung cancer. TCRbeta libraries were built with three rounds of nested PCR, modified from ARM-PCR. TCRdb fed the multiplex PCR reads into MiXCR, producing one record per CDR3 protein. Here the sample spans 76,000 or so distinct CDR3 sequences, around 65% being singletons. The template was RNA from unsorted bulk tissue. Sequenced input: lung tumor tissue. All receptors derive from a woman in her seventies with non-small cell lung cancer.

The gene calls are TRBV19 and TRBJ2-1, with 9 nucleotides matching TRBD2. CDR3 size: 17 residues. Trimming cost V 5 bases and J 5 bases; bases outside gene matches: 13. CDR1 is LNHDA, CDR2 SQIVND, per germline (reference sequence). As DNA, the CDR3 is TGTGCCAGTAGTGGAATCCGGACTAGCGCTTTCAACAATGAGCAGTTCTTC. Translated: CASSGIRTSAFNNEQFF.

Notes on this clonotype: The junction does not match germline at one end; this may be a read error. The genes are TRBV11-1 and TRBJ2-1; 8 nucleotides match TRBD2. There are 16 residues in the CDR3. Germline V gene sequence: CDR1 SGHAT, CDR2 FQDESV (reference sequence). CDR3 nucleotides: TGCGCCAGCAGCTTAGTCCTAGCGGGCCTGTACAATGAACAGTTCTTC. It translates to CASSLVLAGLYNEQFF.

About this clonotype itself: Since no conserved phenylalanine or tryptophan closes the CDR3, a read error is the likely cause. The gene calls are TRBV29-1 and TRBJ1-1, with 7 bases aligning to TRBD1. V lost 6 bases, J lost 11 bases, and 18 bases stayed unmatched. The CDR3 sequence is 14 residues long. The germline V gene encodes CDR1 SQVTM and CDR2 ANQGSEA. The CDR3 coding sequence is TGCAGCGTCTCCGGACAGGTCGATAACATTGAGGCTTTCCTT. Translated: CSVSGQVDNIEAFL.

This rearrangement joins TRBV6-5 to TRBJ2-1; D unresolved. The V gene's germline CDR1 is MNHEY and CDR2 SVGAGI. The length of the CDR3 is 12 residues. V was shortened by 8 bases and J by 10 bases, with 15 bases between the two germline ends. CDR3 residues: CASSSRVWEQFF. DNA for the CDR3: TGTGCCAGCTCCTCTAGGGTATGGGAGCAGTTCTTC.

In this sample, this clonotype turned up a few times. The chain combines TRBV6-1 with TRBJ1-5; D is undetermined. The V end was cut by 4 bases, the J end by 6 bases, with 13 bases between. The CDR3 is 14 residues long. Germline CDR1 and CDR2: MNHNS and SASEGT. The chain's CDR3 is CASSAASSGQPQHF. The CDR3 nucleotides are TGTGCCAGCAGTGCAGCGAGCTCGGGTCAGCCCCAGCATTTT.

In regard to this clonotype: Without the conserved terminal phenylalanine or tryptophan, this CDR3 likely stems from a read error. This chain links TRBV18 with TRBJ1-4, with 7 bases matching TRBD1. CDR3 length equals 14 residues. Germline CDR1 is KGHSH and CDR2 is LQKENI. Here the CDR3 reads CVSSTGTTNEKLFL. As DNA, the CDR3 is TGTGTCAGCTCGACAGGGACAACTAATGAAAAACTGTTTCTT.